Listed below are T cell receptor beta chains from one sample, sequenced in a study of CD8 T cells in ankylosing spondylitis. Via MiXCR, TCRdb re-called the 5' RACE reads, giving one row per CDR3 protein. The table includes roughly 120,000 distinct CDR3 sequences, roughly an eighth detected once. The sequenced sample consisted of blood, either unsorted or a sorted T cell fraction (not recorded which). The receptors originated from a female donor with ankylosing spondylitis or in good health (not recorded which). CDR3s include the opening cysteine and the closing phenylalanine or tryptophan. The D gene is left open where the match is weak. Clone size is stated in some rows and not others, as once, few, many or a class when expanded.

v_call,clone_size,j_call,d_call,cdr3_aa,cdr3_nt
TRBV29-1,many,TRBJ1-2,NA,CSVEDDRYGYTF,TGCAGCGTCGAGGACGACCGCTATGGCTACACCTTC
TRBV7-6,many,TRBJ2-7,NA,CASSPGQGVGYEQYF,TGTGCCAGCAGCCCGGGACAAGGAGTTGGCTACGAGCAGTACTTC
TRBV27,few,TRBJ1-1,NA,CASSLGRMAFF,TGTGCCAGCAGTTTGGGCCGAATGGCTTTCTTT
TRBV7-2,NA,TRBJ2-1,NA,CASSFQTGASEQFF,TGTGCCAGCAGCTTTCAAACCGGGGCGAGTGAGCAGTTCTTC
TRBV7-1,NA,TRBJ1-3,NA,CASSSHGGVLYTLPGNTIYF,TGTGCCAGCAGCTCCCATGGAGGGGTTCTTTACACCCTCCCTGGAAACACCATATATTTT
TRBV20-1,NA,TRBJ2-1,NA,CSAMETGLSYNEQFF,TGCAGTGCGATGGAGACAGGCCTCTCCTACAATGAGCAGTTCTTC
TRBV5-6,few,TRBJ1-2,TRBD1,CASSILGQGARGYTF,TGTGCCAGCAGCATATTGGGACAGGGGGCGCGAGGCTACACCTTC
TRBV24-1,few,TRBJ1-2,TRBD1,CATSDLDREAGYTF,TGTGCCACCAGTGATTTGGACAGGGAGGCTGGCTACACCTTC
TRBV7-9,few,TRBJ2-5,TRBD1,CASSLAIGQGETQYF,TGTGCCAGCAGCTTAGCGATTGGACAGGGGGAGACCCAGTACTTC
TRBV3-1,few,TRBJ2-7,TRBD2,CASSQGSGSLEQYF,TGTGCCAGCAGCCAAGGTAGCGGGAGCCTCGAGCAGTACTTC
TRBV7-2,few,TRBJ1-1,NA,CASSLVNRDTLDTEAFF,TGTGCCAGCAGCTTAGTCAACAGGGACACGTTAGACACTGAAGCTTTCTTT
TRBV28,many,TRBJ2-1,NA,CASSLGDYNEQFF,TGTGCCAGCAGTTTAGGGGACTACAATGAGCAGTTCTTC
TRBV7-8,NA,TRBJ1-6,NA,CASSLGQGQDSPLHF,TGTGCCAGCAGCTTAGGGCAAGGACAAGATTCACCCCTCCACTTT
TRBV12-3/TRBV12-4,many,TRBJ2-2,TRBD1,CASSGQGATGELFF,TGTGCCAGCAGTGGGCAGGGGGCCACCGGGGAGCTGTTTTTT
TRBV5-1,many,TRBJ1-5,NA,CASSLDGGSNQPQHF,TGCGCCAGCAGCTTGGACGGAGGGAGCAATCAGCCCCAGCATTTT
TRBV27,few,TRBJ1-2,NA,CASSRSRDQTYGYTF,TGTGCCAGCAGTCGTTCGCGGGATCAAACCTATGGCTACACCTTC
TRBV7-2,NA,TRBJ2-5,NA,CASSPTRTHQETQYF,TGTGCCAGCAGCCCGACCCGGACTCACCAAGAGACCCAGTACTTC
TRBV20-1,few,TRBJ1-5,NA,CSALQSGRGANQPQHF,TGCAGTGCTCTTCAGTCCGGAAGAGGGGCTAATCAGCCCCAGCATTTT
TRBV29-1,few,TRBJ2-2,TRBD2,CSGFGGGYAGELFF,TGCAGCGGCTTCGGGGGAGGGTATGCCGGGGAGCTGTTTTTT
TRBV4-2,many,TRBJ2-1,NA,CASSQGTPRNEQFF,TGTGCCAGCAGCCAAGGAACCCCAAGGAATGAGCAGTTCTTC
TRBV20-1,many,TRBJ2-7,NA,CSARDLTGYEQYF,TGCAGTGCTAGAGATCTAACAGGCTACGAGCAGTACTTC
TRBV6-5,NA,TRBJ2-7,TRBD1,CASSYAAPGQGSPCEQYF,TGTGCCAGCAGTTACGCGGCCCCGGGACAGGGGAGCCCCTGCGAGCAGTACTTC
TRBV3-1,NA,TRBJ1-4,TRBD1,CASSPRLRTGENEKLFF,TGTGCCAGCAGCCCTAGACTAAGGACAGGGGAAAACGAAAAACTGTTTTTT